The entry that follows covers one T cell receptor beta chain sequence. This sample was taken from a study of blood T cell repertoires in COVID-19. J was trimmed by 0 bases and V by 6 bases; bases with no gene match: 8. The germline V gene encodes CDR1 MNHNY and CDR2 SVGAGI (reference sequence). This CDR3 spans 16 amino acids. Methods used by the authors: Amplification of reference gene primers provided the estimated nucleated cell counts. Assay used: immunoSEQ multiplex PCR; TCRdb lists only in-frame clones, some missing. D and trimming were read from the DNA, whereas the V and J calls and clone size are those reported in that table. The table shows about 140,000 clones, with roughly 85% occurring only once.

The specimen was peripheral blood. The V gene is TRBV6-6, the J gene TRBJ1-5; 7 bases are shared with TRBD1. The clonotype comes from a man in his forties or fifties with acute or convalescent COVID-19. CDR3 sequence reads: CASRWGQINSNQPQHF. In DNA, the CDR3 is TGTGCCAGCAGATGGGGACAGATAAATAGCAATCAGCCCCAGCATTTT.